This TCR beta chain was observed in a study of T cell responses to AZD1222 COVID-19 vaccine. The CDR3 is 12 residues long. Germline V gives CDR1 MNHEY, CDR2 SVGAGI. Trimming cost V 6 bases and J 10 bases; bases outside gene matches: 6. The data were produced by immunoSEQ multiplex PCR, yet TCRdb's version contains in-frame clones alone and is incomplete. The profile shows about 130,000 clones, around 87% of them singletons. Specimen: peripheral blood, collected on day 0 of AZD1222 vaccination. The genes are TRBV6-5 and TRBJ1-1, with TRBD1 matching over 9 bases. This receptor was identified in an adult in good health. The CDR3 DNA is TGTGCCAGCAGGAGGACAGGGGAACGAGCTTTCTTT. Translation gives CASRRTGERAFF.